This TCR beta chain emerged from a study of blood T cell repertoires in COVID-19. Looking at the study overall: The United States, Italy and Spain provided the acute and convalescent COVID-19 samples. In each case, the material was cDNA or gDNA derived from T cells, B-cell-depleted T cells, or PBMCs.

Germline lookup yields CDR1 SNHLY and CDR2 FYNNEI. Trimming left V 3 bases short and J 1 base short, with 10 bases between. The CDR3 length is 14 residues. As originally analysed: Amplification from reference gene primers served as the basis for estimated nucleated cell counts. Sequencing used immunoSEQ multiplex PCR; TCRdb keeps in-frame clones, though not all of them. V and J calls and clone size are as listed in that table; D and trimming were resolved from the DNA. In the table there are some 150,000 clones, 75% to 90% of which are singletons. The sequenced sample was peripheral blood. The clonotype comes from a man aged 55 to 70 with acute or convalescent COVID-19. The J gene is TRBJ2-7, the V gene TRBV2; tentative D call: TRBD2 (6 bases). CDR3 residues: CASSDHGGSYEQYF. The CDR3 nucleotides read TGTGCCAGCAGTGATCACGGGGGTTCCTACGAGCAGTACTTC.